The clone carrying this T cell receptor (beta chain) was seen once. The antigen remains undetermined. PCR employed 60 Vbeta and 13 Jbeta primers. The assay was immunoSEQ multiplex PCR, and TCRdb's table has in-frame clones only and misses some. The sample shows nearly 300,000 clones, around 86% of them seen only once. The data derive from a study of cytomegalovirus exposure and HLA in healthy donors. Study conclusions and caveats: Accurate prediction of HLA-A and HLA-B alleles (for most subjects) was reportedly achieved from TCR beta sequences.

Unrecorded immune exposure was likely among donors, who were nominally healthy when sampled. The clonotype was recovered from a man aged 40-49 years in good health and CMV-seropositive. Sequenced material: PBMCs.

The CDR3, as DNA: TGTGCCGTGGAAACCGGGACAGGCCTCACTGAAGCTTTCTTT. Its translation: CAVETGTGLTEAFF. The chain uses TRBV19 and TRBJ1-1; 8 bases are a match to TRBD1. There are 14 residues in the CDR3. Per germline, CDR1 LNHDA and CDR2 SQIVND (reference sequence). V lost 11 bases to trimming and J lost 4 bases; unmatched junction nucleotides: 12. Filled out from reference TRBV19 and TRBJ1-1, the complete variable domain reads DGGITQSPKYLFRKEGQNVTLSCEQNLNHDAMYWYRQDPGQGLRLIYYSQIVNDFQKGDIAEGYSVSREKKESFPLTVTSAQKNPTAFYLCAVETGTGLTEAFFGQGTRLTVV.